The rows below give T cell receptor beta chains drawn from one sample of a study of blood T cell repertoires in COVID-19. Some clones are missing from TCRdb's copy, which holds only in-frame ones; the method was immunoSEQ multiplex PCR. The table has about 180,000 clones, 80% to 90% seen once. Input material: peripheral blood. The receptors originated from a man aged 40-49 years with active or convalescent COVID-19. Each CDR3 is given with its conserved first and last residue. Fields, in order: V gene, clone size, CDR3 protein. Not all rows give a size; the values are once, few, many and, for expanded clones, a class.

v_call: TRBV6-6; clone_size: NA; cdr3_aa: CASRDRGREKLFF
v_call: TRBV2; clone_size: once; cdr3_aa: CASSEGTGAYRMNTEAFF
v_call: TRBV30; clone_size: NA; cdr3_aa: CAWSVPDRGAYEQYF
v_call: TRBV18; clone_size: NA; cdr3_aa: CASSRITSGGADEQYF
v_call: TRBV5-1; clone_size: NA; cdr3_aa: CASSLGQNNYGYTF
v_call: TRBV4-3; clone_size: NA; cdr3_aa: CASSQDPAGVYSPLHF
v_call: TRBV27; clone_size: NA; cdr3_aa: CASSFEANSNQPQHF
v_call: TRBV5-4; clone_size: once; cdr3_aa: CASSSAYEQYF
v_call: TRBV9; clone_size: NA; cdr3_aa: CAGSVGGNGYTF
v_call: TRBV4-2; clone_size: NA; cdr3_aa: CASSGDRGRNDGYTF
v_call: TRBV5-8; clone_size: NA; cdr3_aa: CASRFIDQGPSNQPQHF
v_call: TRBV19; clone_size: NA; cdr3_aa: CASSTTFGSHNQPQHF
v_call: TRBV21-1; clone_size: NA; cdr3_aa: CASSNRRGTGRREKLFF
v_call: TRBV4-1; clone_size: once; cdr3_aa: CASSLTTGDNEKLFF
v_call: TRBV7-9; clone_size: NA; cdr3_aa: CASRQGSEAFF
v_call: TRBV6-8; clone_size: few; cdr3_aa: CASIPRGQDRF
v_call: TRBV2; clone_size: NA; cdr3_aa: CASSGRGGGYEQYF
v_call: TRBV10-1; clone_size: NA; cdr3_aa: CASSRDRGNHRDTQYF
v_call: TRBV7-2; clone_size: NA; cdr3_aa: CASSSLGRIPMNTEAFF
v_call: TRBV6-6; clone_size: once; cdr3_aa: CASSYNRGQHNEQFF
v_call: TRBV7-9; clone_size: NA; cdr3_aa: CASSLAQGDTYEQYF
v_call: TRBV6-5; clone_size: NA; cdr3_aa: CASTQGKTYNSPLHF
v_call: TRBV5-4; clone_size: NA; cdr3_aa: CASSWGLSAEQYF
v_call: TRBV6-5; clone_size: NA; cdr3_aa: CASTDRGLYGYTF
v_call: TRBV28; clone_size: NA; cdr3_aa: CASSSRQANSNTIYF